The 25 T cell receptor beta chains presented below share a single source sample, sequenced in a study of T cell responses to AZD1222 COVID-19 vaccine. Data came from immunoSEQ multiplex PCR; TCRdb stores just in-frame clones and leaves some out. The repertoire holds about 120,000 clones, with about 89% as singletons. The sequencing here drew on peripheral blood, taken on day 0 of AZD1222 vaccination. Every receptor here comes from an adult in good health.

The chain joins TRBV19 to TRBJ1-6, with 7 bases matching TRBD1. Germline V gives CDR1 LNHDA, CDR2 SQIVND (reference sequence). This CDR3 has 14 residues. Trimming removed 5 bases from V and 4 bases from J; junction bases left unmatched: 2. The CDR3 DNA sequence: TGTGCCAGTAGTCAACAGGGGTATAATTCACCCCTCCACTTT. It is translated as CASSQQGYNSPLHF.

The rearrangement uses TRBV4-2 and TRBJ2-2, with TRBD2 matching over 8 bases. Germline V CDR1 and CDR2: LGHNA, YNFKEQ. Unmatched junction bases numbered 9, after V lost 6 bases and J lost 6 bases. The CDR3 contains 15 residues. CDR3 DNA: TGTGCCAGCAGACTAAGCGGGAGTCTCTCCGGGGAGCTGTTTTTT. Protein: CASRLSGSLSGELFF.

This rearrangement joins TRBV10-3 to TRBJ1-2; D not resolved. From germline, CDR1 is ENHRY and CDR2 SYGVKD. There are 14 residues in the CDR3. V was pared by 8 bases and J by 2 bases, with 15 bases between. CDR3 sequence reads: CAIGQGGSNYGYTF. In DNA form, the CDR3 reads TGTGCCATCGGGCAAGGTGGCTCAAACTATGGCTACACCTTC.

The V gene is TRBV28, the J gene TRBJ2-4; 10 nucleotides match TRBD2. Trimming took 1 base from V and 4 from J; bases not matched to a gene: 19. This CDR3 has 21 amino acids. In germline, CDR1 is MDHEN, CDR2 SYDVKM. CDR3 DNA sequence: TGTGCCAGCAGTTTATCTCCCTGGACTAGCGGTCCAAAATCCTCAAAAAACATTCAGTACTTC. Translation gives CASSLSPWTSGPKSSKNIQYF.

This sequence joins TRBV28 and TRBJ2-5, with 7 bases that match TRBD1. This CDR3 is built from 15 residues. Germline trimming cut 3 bases from V and 2 bases from J; bases unmatched to any gene: 6. Germline CDR1 reads MDHEN; CDR2 reads SYDVKM. The CDR3 region has the DNA TGTGCCAGCAGTTTCTCCGGCAGGGGGCAAGAGACCCAGTACTTC. The encoded protein is CASSFSGRGQETQYF.

The chain joins TRBV6-5 to TRBJ2-7; 7 bases map to TRBD2. Germline assignment: CDR1 MNHEY and CDR2 SVGAGI. The CDR3 is 14 residues long. With V trimmed by 2 bases and J by 1 base, 2 bases remained unmatched. This CDR3 is CASSYGTNSYEQYF. CDR3 nucleotide sequence: TGTGCCAGCAGTTACGGGACTAATTCCTACGAGCAGTACTTC.

The V call is TRBV4-1, the J call TRBJ2-1, with a tentative D call TRBD1 (5 bases). Trimming removed 1 base from V and 5 bases from J, with 15 bases in between. The CDR3 runs to 16 residues. CDR1 and CDR2 (germline): MGHRA, YSYEKL. The DNA for the CDR3 is TGCGCCAGCAGCCAAGTGTGGGCGCAGGGTAACAATGAGCAGTTCTTC. This sequence encodes CASSQVWAQGNNEQFF.

J is TRBJ2-1 and V is TRBV7-8; D is unresolved. CDR3 length: 17 residues. Germline V CDR1 and CDR2: SGHVS, FQNEAQ. V lost 2 bases and J lost 4, with 18 bases in between. The CDR3 protein is CASSLKRSVAPYNEQFF. For the CDR3, the DNA is TGTGCCAGCAGCTTAAAGAGATCAGTGGCCCCTTACAATGAGCAGTTCTTC.

In this sample, this clone turned up a few times. This CDR3 is CASSRAGSVFEQYF. The CDR3 DNA sequence: TGTGCCAGCTCCCGAGCCGGGAGTGTTTTCGAGCAGTACTTC. The genes are TRBV2 and TRBJ2-7, with D perhaps matching TRBD2 (6 bases). V was cut by 8 bases and J by 6 bases, with 20 bases left in between. This CDR3 is 14 amino acids long. Germline CDR1 and CDR2: SNHLY and FYNNEI.

The CDR3 DNA is TGTGCTAGTGGTTTGGTACGTTGGACTGAAGCTTTCTTT. It specifies CASGLVRWTEAFF. V gene TRBV12-5 combines with J gene TRBJ1-1; the D is unclear. CDR3 length equals 13 residues. The germline V gene has CDR1 LGHNT and CDR2 FRNRAP. With 0 bases removed from V and 5 bases from J, the gap between germline ends came to 7 bases.

The rearrangement uses TRBV27 and TRBJ2-3, with TRBD2 matching over 13 bases. This CDR3 has 18 residues. Losses at the gene ends were 6 bases for V and 2 bases for J; bases not matched to a gene: 11. Germline V gene data show CDR1 as MNHEY and CDR2 as SMNVEV (reference sequence). In DNA form, the CDR3 reads TGTGCCAGCAGAGGACTAGCGGGAGTCCCACCCTACACAGATACGCAGTATTTT. Translated, it gives CASRGLAGVPPYTDTQYF.

This chain connects TRBV30 to TRBJ2-1; 14 bases fit TRBD2. Germline V CDR1 and CDR2: GTSNPN, SVGIG (reference sequence). The CDR3 loop spans 14 amino acids. After removal of 8 bases from V and 4 bases from J, the junction contained 4 bases not matched to a gene. This CDR3 is CAGTSGGSYNEQFF. The CDR3 DNA reads TGTGCCGGGACTAGCGGGGGAAGTTACAATGAGCAGTTCTTC.

This chain connects TRBV24-1 to TRBJ1-6; D uncertain. The germline V gene has CDR1 KGHDR and CDR2 SFDVKD. Trimming took 5 bases from V and 9 from J, leaving 10 bases between them. The CDR3 has 13 residues. The CDR3 nucleotides read TGTGCCACCAGTGGCCACAAGAGTTCACCCCTCCACTTT. It encodes CATSGHKSSPLHF.

This rearrangement joins TRBV28 to TRBJ1-4, with D hard to call. CDR1 MDHEN and CDR2 SYDVKM come from the germline V gene. This CDR3 is built from 17 residues. V was cut by 4 bases and J by 5 bases, with 20 bases left in between. The CDR3 DNA follows: TGTGCCAGCAGTTCTCTCTCTGTTCGGTCTTTAAATGAAAAACTGTTTTTT. This sequence encodes CASSSLSVRSLNEKLFF.

The chain joins TRBV7-2 to TRBJ2-3; 10 nucleotides agree with TRBD2. CDR1 is SGHTA and CDR2 is FQGNSA in the germline V gene. V was pared by 4 bases and J by 0 bases, with 4 bases of the junction left unmatched. This CDR3 is built from 16 residues. The CDR3 DNA reads as TGTGCCAGCAGCTCTTATAGCGGGAGGAGCACAGATACGCAGTATTTT. This codes for CASSSYSGRSTDTQYF. Using reference TRBV7-2 and TRBJ2-3 for the parts outside the CDR3, the full variable domain is GAGVSQSPSNKVTEKGKDVELRCDPISGHTALYWYRQSLGQGLEFLIYFQGNSAPDKSGLPSDRFSAERTGGSVSTLTIQRTQQEDSAVYLCASSSYSGRSTDTQYFGPGTRLTVL.

The chain recombines TRBV10-3 with TRBJ1-2; no clear D gene. Trimming took off 2 bases at V and 4 bases at J, with 8 bases between the two ends. The CDR3 has 13 residues. CDR1 ENHRY and CDR2 SYGVKD come from the germline V gene. CDR3 coding DNA: TGTGCCATCAGTGAGGTCGGCTTCTATGGCTACACCTTC. It specifies CAISEVGFYGYTF.

V is TRBV7-8 and J is TRBJ1-6; D is possibly TRBD1 (6 bases). Looked up from germline, CDR1 is SGHVS and CDR2 is FQNEAQ. The CDR3 is 15 residues long. V dropped 3 bases and J dropped 12 bases, with 18 bases sitting between them. CDR3 loop: CASSFLKQGGKPLHF. DNA of the CDR3: TGTGCCAGCAGCTTCCTCAAACAAGGGGGAAAACCCCTCCACTTT.

V gene TRBV9 combines with J gene TRBJ2-5; 9 nucleotides line up with TRBD2. V lost 1 base, J lost 5 bases, and 9 bases stayed unmatched. CDR3 size: 16 residues. Germline V gives CDR1 SGDLS, CDR2 YYNGEE. The CDR3 reads CASSVIGREGQETQYF. DNA of the CDR3: TGTGCCAGCAGCGTAATTGGGCGGGAGGGCCAGGAGACCCAGTACTTC.

As concerns this clone: The sample contains more than one DNA sequence encoding this CDR3. This sequence joins TRBV6-5 and TRBJ2-7; 8 nucleotides line up with TRBD1. Germline lookup yields CDR1 MNHEY and CDR2 SVGAGI. The CDR3 totals 12 residues. V shed 3 bases and J 6 bases; nucleotides not matched to a gene: 1. This chain's CDR3 is CASSYTGGEQYF. The CDR3 coding sequence is TGTGCCAGCAGTTATACAGGGGGCGAGCAGTACTTC.

The chain couples TRBV21-1 to TRBJ1-5; TRBD1, the table's D call, was not compared with the DNA. TRBV21-1 is a documented pseudogene. This CDR3 is built from 17 residues. The CDR3 DNA reads as TGTGCCAGCAGCTTAATTGACAAACAGGGTCCCAATCAGCCCCAGCATTTT. As protein: CASSLIDKQGPNQPQHF.

V is TRBV30 and J is TRBJ1-5; D may be TRBD1 (5 bases). V was cut by 0 bases and J by 0 bases, with 6 bases left in between. CDR1 is GTSNPN and CDR2 is SVGIG in the germline V gene (reference sequence). The CDR3 runs 14 residues. CDR3 bases: TGTGCCTGGAGTGTTACAGGTAGCAATCAGCCCCAGCATTTT. Its protein product is CAWSVTGSNQPQHF.

This clone was observed a single time. V and J are TRBV5-4 and TRBJ2-5; D possibly uses TRBD1 or TRBD2 (5 bases each). CDR3 length equals 13 residues. V dropped 2 bases and J dropped 4 bases, with 9 bases sitting between them. CDR1 is SGHNT, CDR2 YYREEE, per germline (reference sequence). The CDR3 coding sequence is TGTGCCAGCAGCTTAGAGGGGCGAGAGACCCAGTACTTC. This sequence encodes CASSLEGRETQYF.

This chain joins TRBV4-1 and TRBJ2-1, with TRBD1 as a possible D gene (5 bases). CDR1 is MGHRA, CDR2 YSYEKL, per germline. Trimming removed 6 bases at V and 6 bases at J, with 21 bases between. The CDR3 contains 16 residues. The DNA for the CDR3 is TGCGCCAGCAGAGATACCCAGGGTGCTTTGGGCAATGAGCAGTTCTTC. It is translated as CASRDTQGALGNEQFF.

This rearrangement joins TRBV25-1 to TRBJ2-7; D perhaps matches TRBD1 (5 bases). CDR1 and CDR2 from the germline V gene are MGHDK and SYGVNS. V lost 3 bases to trimming and J lost 2 bases, with 17 bases between them. This CDR3 has 16 amino acids. The DNA of the CDR3 is TGTGCCAGCAGTGATTCGGTCTCAGGGCAGCCCTACGAGCAGTACTTC. The encoded protein is CASSDSVSGQPYEQYF.

The rearrangement joins TRBV7-9 to TRBJ1-1; 8 bases are shared with TRBD1. With V trimmed by 5 bases and J by 4 bases, 6 bases remained unmatched. Germline assignment: CDR1 SEHNR and CDR2 FQNEAQ (reference sequence). The CDR3 extends over 14 amino acids. The CDR3 spells CASSLGQGTTEAFF. The CDR3 DNA sequence: TGTGCCAGCAGCCTCGGACAGGGAACCACTGAAGCTTTCTTT.